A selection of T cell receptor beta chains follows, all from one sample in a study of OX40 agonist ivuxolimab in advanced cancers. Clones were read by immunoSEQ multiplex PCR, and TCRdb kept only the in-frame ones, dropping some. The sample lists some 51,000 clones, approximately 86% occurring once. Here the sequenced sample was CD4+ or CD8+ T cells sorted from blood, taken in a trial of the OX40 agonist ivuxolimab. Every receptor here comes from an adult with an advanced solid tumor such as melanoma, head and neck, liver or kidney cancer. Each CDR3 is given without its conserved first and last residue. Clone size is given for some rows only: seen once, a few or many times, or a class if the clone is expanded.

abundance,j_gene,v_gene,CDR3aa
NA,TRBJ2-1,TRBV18,ASSRTGGYNEQF
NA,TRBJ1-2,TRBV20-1,SAIGPDDYT
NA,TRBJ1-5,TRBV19,ASSPPNRAGNQPQH
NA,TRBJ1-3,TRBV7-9,ASSLKDSLSGNTIY
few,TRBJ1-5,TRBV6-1,ASRMDQPVPQPQH
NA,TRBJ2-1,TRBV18,ASRQLAGGGYNEQF
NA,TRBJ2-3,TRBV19,ASSNQGTTDTQY
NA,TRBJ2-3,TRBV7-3,ASSLSGGSGDTQY
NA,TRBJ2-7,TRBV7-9,ASRPDRGSYEQY
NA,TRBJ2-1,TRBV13,ASSLLAGGPRVVPNEQF
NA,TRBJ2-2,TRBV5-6,ASSLVLAGVAGELF
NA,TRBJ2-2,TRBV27,ASSLSGSSPGELF
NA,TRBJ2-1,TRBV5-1,ASSSRLAGEDEQF
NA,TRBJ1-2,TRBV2,ASSDLNTTHSYGYT
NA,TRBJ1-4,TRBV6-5,ASSSQGLWEKLF
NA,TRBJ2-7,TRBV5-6,ASSFYRGAYEQY
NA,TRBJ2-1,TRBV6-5,ASSQNNRQNNEQF
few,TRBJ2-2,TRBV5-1,ASSLLGQNTGELF
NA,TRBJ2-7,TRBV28,ASLPRGGHSYEQY
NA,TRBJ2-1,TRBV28,ASRSYNEQF
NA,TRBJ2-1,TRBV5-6,ASLLPGTAYNEQF
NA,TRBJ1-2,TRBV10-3,AIRDRANYGYT
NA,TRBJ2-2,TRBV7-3,ASGLDANTGELF
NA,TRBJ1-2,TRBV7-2,ASSLTRSSGYT
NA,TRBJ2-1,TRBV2,ASRGLEVKQF
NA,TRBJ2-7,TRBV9,ASSVEPTAYEQY
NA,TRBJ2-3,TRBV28,ASSSLPSGTDTQY
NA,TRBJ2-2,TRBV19,ASRRDRHTGELF
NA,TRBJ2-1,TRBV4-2,ASSHYSGPPYNEQF
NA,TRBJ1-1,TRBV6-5,ASRRGQNTEAF
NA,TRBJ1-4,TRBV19,ASSDREKLF
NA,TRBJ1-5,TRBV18,ASSPLGAGSNQPQH
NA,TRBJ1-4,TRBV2,ASKRRGANEKLF
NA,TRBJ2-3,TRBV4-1,ASSQAGQGADTQY
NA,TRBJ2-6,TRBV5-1,ASSSLGTPSGANVLT
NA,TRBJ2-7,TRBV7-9,ASSFLLGGGEQY
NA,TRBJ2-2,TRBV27,ASSPTRYTGELF
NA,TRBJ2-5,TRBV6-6,ASSFTNPETQY
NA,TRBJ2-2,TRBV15,ATSRARPGQGTRKNTGELF
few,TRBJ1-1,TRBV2,ASSESLVWGNTEAF
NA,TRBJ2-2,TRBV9,ASSVVGSNTGELF
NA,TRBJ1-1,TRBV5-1,ASRSQGQGGNTEAF
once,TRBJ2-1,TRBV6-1,ASSDGFRQPYNEQF
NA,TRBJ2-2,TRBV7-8,ASSSNPIGRANTGELF
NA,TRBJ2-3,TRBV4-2,ASSQDGPSGSTDTQY
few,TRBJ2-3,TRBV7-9,ASSQGDTQY
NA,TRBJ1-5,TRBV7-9,ASSLTGKGNQPQH
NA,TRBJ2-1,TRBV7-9,ASSFSLVGTL
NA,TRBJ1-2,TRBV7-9,ASSLGGWDGYT
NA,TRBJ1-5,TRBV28,ASRRRVSKSGNQPQH
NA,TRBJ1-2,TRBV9,ASSTGGAGYGYT
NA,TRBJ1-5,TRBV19,ASSFGGWGNQPQH
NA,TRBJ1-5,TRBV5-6,ASSLGTGGDSNQPQH
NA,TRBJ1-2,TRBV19,ASRDRGLVYGYT
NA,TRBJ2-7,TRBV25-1,ASSEQGAGYEQY